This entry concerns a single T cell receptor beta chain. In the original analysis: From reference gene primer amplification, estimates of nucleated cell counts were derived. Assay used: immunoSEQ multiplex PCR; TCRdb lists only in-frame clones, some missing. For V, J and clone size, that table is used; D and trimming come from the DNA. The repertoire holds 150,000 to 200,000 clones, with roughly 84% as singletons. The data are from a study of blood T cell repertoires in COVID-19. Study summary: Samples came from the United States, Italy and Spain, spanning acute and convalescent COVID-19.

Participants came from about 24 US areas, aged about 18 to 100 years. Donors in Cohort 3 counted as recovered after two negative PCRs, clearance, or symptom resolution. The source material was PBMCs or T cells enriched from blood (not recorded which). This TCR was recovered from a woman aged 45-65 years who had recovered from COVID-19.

The CDR3 reads CASSLMASPGFF. CDR3 coding DNA: TGTGCCAGCAGTTTGATGGCTAGCCCAGGGTTCTTC. The chain has TRBV28 and TRBJ2-1; a weak D match, TRBD2 (5 bases). Germline CDR1 is MDHEN and CDR2 is SYDVKM. The CDR3 runs 12 residues. Between the trimmed V and J ends, which lost 3 bases and 15 bases, there was a span of 15 bases. Looking up the rest from reference TRBV28 and TRBJ2-1 gives the full variable domain: DVKVTQSSRYLVKRTGEKVFLECVQDMDHENMFWYRQDPGLGLRLIYFSYDVKMKEKGDIPEGYSVSREKKERFSLILESASTNQTSMYLCASSLMASPGFFGPGTRLTVL.